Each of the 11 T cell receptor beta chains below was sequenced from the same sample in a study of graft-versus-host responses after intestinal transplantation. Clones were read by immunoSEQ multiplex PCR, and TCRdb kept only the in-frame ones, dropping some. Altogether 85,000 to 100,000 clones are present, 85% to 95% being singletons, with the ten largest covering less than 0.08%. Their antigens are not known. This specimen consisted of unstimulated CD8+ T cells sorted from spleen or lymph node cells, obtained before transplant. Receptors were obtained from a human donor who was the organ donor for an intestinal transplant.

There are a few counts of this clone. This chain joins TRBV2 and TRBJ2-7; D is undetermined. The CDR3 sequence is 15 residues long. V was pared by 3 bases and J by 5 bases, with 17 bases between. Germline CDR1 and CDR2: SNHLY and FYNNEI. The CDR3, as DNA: TGTGCCAGCAGTGAGGTTGCTGGAGTTCCTAACGAGCAGTACTTC. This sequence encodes CASSEVAGVPNEQYF.

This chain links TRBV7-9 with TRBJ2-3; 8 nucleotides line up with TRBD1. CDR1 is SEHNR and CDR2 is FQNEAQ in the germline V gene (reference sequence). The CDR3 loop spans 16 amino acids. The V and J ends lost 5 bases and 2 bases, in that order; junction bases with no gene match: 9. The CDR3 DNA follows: TGTGCCAGCAGCGATTGGGGACAGGCGAACACAGATACGCAGTATTTT. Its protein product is CASSDWGQANTDTQYF.

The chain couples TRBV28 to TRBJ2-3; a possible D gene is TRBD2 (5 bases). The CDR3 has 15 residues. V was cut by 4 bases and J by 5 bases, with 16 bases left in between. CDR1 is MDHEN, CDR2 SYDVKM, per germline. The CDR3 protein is CASSSPGEPRDTQYF. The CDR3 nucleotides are TGTGCCAGCAGTTCCCCCGGGGAGCCTCGAGATACGCAGTATTTT.

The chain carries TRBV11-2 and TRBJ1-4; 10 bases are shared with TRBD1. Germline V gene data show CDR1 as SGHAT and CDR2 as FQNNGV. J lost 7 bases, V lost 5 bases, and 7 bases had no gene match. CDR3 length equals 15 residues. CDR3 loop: CASSPTGGSSEKLFF. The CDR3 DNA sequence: TGTGCCAGCAGCCCGACAGGGGGCTCGAGTGAAAAACTGTTTTTT.

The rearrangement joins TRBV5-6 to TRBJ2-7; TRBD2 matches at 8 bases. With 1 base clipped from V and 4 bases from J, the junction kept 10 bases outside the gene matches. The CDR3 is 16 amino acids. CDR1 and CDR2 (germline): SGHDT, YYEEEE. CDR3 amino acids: CASSLWGGAGAYEQYF. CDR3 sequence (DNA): TGTGCCAGCAGCTTGTGGGGTGGAGCGGGGGCGTACGAGCAGTACTTC.

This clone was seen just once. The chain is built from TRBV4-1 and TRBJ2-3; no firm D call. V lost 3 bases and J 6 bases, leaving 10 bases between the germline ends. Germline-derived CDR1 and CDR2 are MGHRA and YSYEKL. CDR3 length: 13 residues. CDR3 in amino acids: CASSHLLSDTQYF. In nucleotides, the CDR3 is TGCGCCAGCAGCCACCTTTTGAGTGATACGCAGTATTTT.

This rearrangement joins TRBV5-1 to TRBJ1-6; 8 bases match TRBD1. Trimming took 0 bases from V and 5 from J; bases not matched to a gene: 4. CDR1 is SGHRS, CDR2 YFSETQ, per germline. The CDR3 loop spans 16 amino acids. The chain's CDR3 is CASSLGDRPHNSPLHF. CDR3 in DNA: TGCGCCAGCAGCTTGGGGGACAGGCCACATAATTCACCCCTCCACTTT.

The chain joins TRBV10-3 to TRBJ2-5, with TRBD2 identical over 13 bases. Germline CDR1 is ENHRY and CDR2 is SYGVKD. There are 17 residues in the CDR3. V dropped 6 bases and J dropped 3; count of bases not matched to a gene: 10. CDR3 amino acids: CAISPRGTSGEKETQYF. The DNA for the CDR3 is TGTGCCATCAGCCCCAGAGGGACTAGCGGGGAAAAAGAGACCCAGTACTTC.

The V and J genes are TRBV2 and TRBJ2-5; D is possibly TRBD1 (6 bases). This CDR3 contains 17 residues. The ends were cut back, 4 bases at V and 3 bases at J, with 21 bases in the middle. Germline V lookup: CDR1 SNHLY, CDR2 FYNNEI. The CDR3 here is CASSAPLGALRKETQYF. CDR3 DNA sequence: TGTGCCAGCAGTGCTCCCCTGGGGGCGCTAAGGAAAGAGACCCAGTACTTC. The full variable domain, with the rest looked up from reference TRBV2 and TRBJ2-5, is EPEVTQTPSHQVTQMGQEVILRCVPISNHLYFYWYRQILGQKVEFLVSFYNNEISEKSEIFDDQFSVERPDGSNFTLKIRSTKLEDSAMYFCASSAPLGALRKETQYFGPGTRLLVL.

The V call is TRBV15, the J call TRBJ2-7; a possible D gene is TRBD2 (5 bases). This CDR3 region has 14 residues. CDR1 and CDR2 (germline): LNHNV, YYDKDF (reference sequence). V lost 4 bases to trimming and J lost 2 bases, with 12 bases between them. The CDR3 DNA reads TGTGCCACCAGCATGGGAGTGGAAGCCTACGAGCAGTACTTC. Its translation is CATSMGVEAYEQYF.

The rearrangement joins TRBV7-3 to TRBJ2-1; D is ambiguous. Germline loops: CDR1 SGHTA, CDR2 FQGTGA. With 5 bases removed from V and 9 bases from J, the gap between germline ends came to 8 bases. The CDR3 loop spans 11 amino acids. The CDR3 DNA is TGTGCCAGCAGCGAATCGGGTGAGCAGTTCTTC. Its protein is CASSESGEQFF.